This T cell receptor beta chain originates from a study of blood T cell repertoires in COVID-19. Produced via immunoSEQ multiplex PCR; TCRdb's table is partial and in-frame only. The sample holds more than 150,000 clones, roughly 80% seen once. This receptor was taken from a woman aged 45-65 years who had recovered from COVID-19. Sequenced: PBMCs or T cells enriched from blood (not recorded which).

CDR3: CASSAYPGLEAFF. CDR3 nucleotide sequence: TGTGCCAGCAGCGCCTACCCTGGTTTAGAGGCTTTCTTT. The J gene is TRBJ1-1, the V gene TRBV9; no firm D call. This CDR3 is 13 amino acids long. The germline V and J ends were trimmed by 3 bases and 11 bases, with 17 bases remaining between them. Germline V gives CDR1 SGDLS, CDR2 YYNGEE.